The 20 T cell receptor beta chains below were found in one sample sequenced in a study of T cells in Graves' hyperthyroidism and ophthalmopathy. TCR beta CDR3 regions were amplified from RNA. First-round RT-PCR targeting the TCR CDR3 was performed with the HTBI primer set. Via MiXCR, TCRdb re-called the multiplex PCR reads, giving one row per CDR3 protein. The table has roughly 560,000 distinct CDR3 sequences, approximately 14% seen once. What was sequenced was blood. These receptors were collected from a middle-aged woman with Graves' ophthalmopathy.

This clonotype was recorded at least ten times. The rearrangement joins TRBV25-1 to TRBJ1-3; no definite D call. The CDR3 totals 14 residues. V was pared by 3 bases and J by 4 bases, with 10 bases between. Per germline, CDR1 MGHDK and CDR2 SYGVNS. The DNA for the CDR3 is TGTGCCAGCAGTGAGCGGGGATGGGGAAACACCATATATTTT. It yields the protein CASSERGWGNTIYF.

V usage is TRBV4-2 and J usage is TRBJ1-1; TRBD1 is a possible D gene (5 bases). This CDR3 is 14 amino acids long. V was clipped by 4 bases and J by 3 bases, with 12 bases between them. Per germline, CDR1 LGHNA and CDR2 YNFKEQ. CDR3 bases: TGTGCCAGCAGCCCCGCGGGGGAGCACACTGAAGCTTTCTTT. As protein: CASSPAGEHTEAFF.

There are many counts of this clonotype. The chain recombines TRBV6-2 or TRBV6-3 with TRBJ2-5, with D possibly matching TRBD1 (6 bases). This CDR3 is built from 16 residues. The germline V gene has CDR1 MNHEY and CDR2 SVGEGT. Trimming removed 4 bases from V and 1 base from J, with 16 bases in between. CDR3 nucleotide sequence: TGTGCCAGCAGTTGCAACCGGGACAAACCCCAAGAGACCCAGTACTTC. It is translated as CASSCNRDKPQETQYF.

This clonotype has ten or more counts. The V and J genes are TRBV11-2 and TRBJ2-7, with 8 nucleotides matching TRBD2. There are 16 residues in the CDR3. Germline assignment: CDR1 SGHAT and CDR2 FQNNGV. Germline trimming cut 0 bases from V and 2 bases from J; bases unmatched to any gene: 6. CDR3: CASSLDSGGGPYEQYF. In DNA form, the CDR3 reads TGTGCCAGCAGCTTAGACTCGGGGGGGGGACCCTACGAGCAGTACTTC.

In this sample, this clonotype turned up many times. The rearrangement joins TRBV12-3 or TRBV12-4 to TRBJ2-2, with D perhaps TRBD1 (7 bases). This CDR3 is 16 amino acids long. V gave up 7 bases and J gave up 4 bases, with 19 bases separating them. The DNA for the CDR3 is TGTGCCAGCACCGCGGGACAGAGCGTTCGCACCGGGGAGCTGTTTTTT. This codes for CASTAGQSVRTGELFF.

This clonotype was seen only a few times. The chain joins TRBV11-2 to TRBJ2-3, with D tentatively TRBD1 or TRBD2 (5 bases each). CDR1 SGHAT and CDR2 FQNNGV come from the germline V gene. Trimming shortened V by 5 bases and J by 0 bases, and 15 bases separated the two germline ends. This CDR3 is 16 amino acids long. For the CDR3, the DNA is TGTGCCAGCAGCCCCGGGACGCTATCTAGCACAGATACGCAGTATTTT. As protein: CASSPGTLSSTDTQYF.

This clonotype was seen at least ten times. This sequence joins TRBV20-1 and TRBJ1-2; 9 bases agree with TRBD1. This CDR3 comprises 12 residues. The J segment lost 8 bases and the V segment lost 5 bases, leaving 6 bases of the junction unmatched. The germline gives CDR1 DFQATT, CDR2 SNEGSKA (reference sequence). CDR3 coding DNA: TGCAGTGCTTACGACAGGGGGAACGGCTACACCTTC. Translation gives CSAYDRGNGYTF.

Many counts were recorded for this clonotype. V gene TRBV28 combines with J gene TRBJ2-7, with a possible D match to TRBD1 (6 bases). The V gene's germline CDR1 is MDHEN and CDR2 SYDVKM. The CDR3 extends over 14 amino acids. CDR3: CGSLQGASSYEQYF. In DNA form, the CDR3 reads TGTGGCAGTCTACAGGGCGCAAGCTCCTACGAGCAGTACTTC.

This clonotype has a count of ten or more. The chain employs TRBV19 and TRBJ1-5, with 8 bases aligning to TRBD1. Per germline, CDR1 LNHDA and CDR2 SQIVND (reference sequence). The J segment lost 7 bases and the V segment lost 4 bases, leaving 3 bases of the junction unmatched. The length of the CDR3 is 13 residues. The CDR3 sequence is CASSKQGEQPQHF. The CDR3 DNA reads as TGTGCCAGTAGTAAACAGGGGGAGCAGCCCCAGCATTTT.

The sample holds many counts of this clonotype. The chain combines TRBV7-2 with TRBJ2-5; TRBD2 agrees at 10 bases. V shed 1 base, J shed 7 bases, and the junction held 9 bases outside the gene matches. The CDR3 spans 16 residues. Germline V lookup: CDR1 SGHTA, CDR2 FQGNSA. The CDR3 sequence: CASSLGTTSGKGTQYF. Written as DNA, the CDR3 is TGTGCCAGCAGCTTAGGTACCACTAGCGGGAAGGGGACCCAGTACTTC. Supplemented by reference TRBV7-2 and TRBJ2-5, the full variable domain reads GAGVSQSPSNKVTEKGKDVELRCDPISGHTALYWYRQSLGQGLEFLIYFQGNSAPDKSGLPSDRFSAERTGGSVSTLTIQRTQQEDSAVYLCASSLGTTSGKGTQYFGPGTRLLVL.

There are many counts of this clonotype. The chain uses TRBV5-1 and TRBJ2-7, with 9 bases identical to TRBD2. V lost 6 bases, J lost 5 bases, and 15 bases stayed unmatched. Germline V gives CDR1 SGHRS, CDR2 YFSETQ. The CDR3 spans 16 residues. The CDR3 DNA reads as TGCGCCAGCAACCCCGGGCTCGCTAGCGGGACCCACGAGCAGTACTTC. Residues: CASNPGLASGTHEQYF.

This clonotype was detected a few times. This rearrangement joins TRBV18 to TRBJ1-3; D is unclear. V was pared by 0 bases and J by 2 bases, with 8 bases between. CDR1 is KGHSH, CDR2 LQKENI, per germline. This CDR3 is 15 amino acids long. This CDR3 is CASSPPERAGNTIYF. The CDR3 DNA sequence: TGTGCCAGCTCACCACCGGAAAGGGCTGGAAACACCATATATTTT.

This clonotype was observed many times. The chain combines TRBV12-3 or TRBV12-4 with TRBJ2-2, with 8 bases aligning to TRBD2. With 3 bases clipped from V and 7 bases from J, the junction kept 7 bases outside the gene matches. CDR3 length equals 15 residues. CDR3 nucleotides: TGTGCCAGCAGTTTCTCGGGAGGGCGGAACGGGGAGCTGTTTTTT. Translated: CASSFSGGRNGELFF.

This clonotype turned up a few times. The chain employs TRBV7-2 and TRBJ2-2; D is perhaps TRBD2 (5 bases). CDR1 and CDR2 from the germline V gene are SGHTA and FQGNSA. The CDR3 length is 15 residues. V dropped 5 bases and J dropped 5 bases, with 15 bases sitting between them. The chain's CDR3 is CASSPPSGETGELFF. The CDR3 DNA reads as TGTGCCAGCAGCCCCCCCAGCGGAGAGACCGGGGAGCTGTTTTTT.

This rearrangement joins TRBV6-1 to TRBJ1-1, with 8 bases matching TRBD1. CDR1 is MNHNS, CDR2 SASEGT, per germline. The CDR3 runs to 16 residues. V trimming: 7 bases; J trimming: 0 bases; junction bases outside the gene matches: 10. The CDR3 spells CASKIGTGLMNTEAFF. The CDR3 coding sequence is TGTGCCAGCAAGATAGGGACAGGACTTATGAACACTGAAGCTTTCTTT.

Ten or more counts support this clonotype. The chain joins TRBV6-1 to TRBJ1-2; D may be TRBD1 (6 bases). CDR3 length equals 14 residues. CDR1 is MNHNS, CDR2 SASEGT, per germline. Trimming left V 6 bases short and J 2 bases short, with 13 bases between. The CDR3 spells CASRRDTLNYGYTF. The CDR3 region has the DNA TGTGCCAGCAGGAGGGACACTTTGAACTATGGCTACACCTTC.

The table lists this clonotype with many counts. The chain is built from TRBV28 and TRBJ2-6; no clear D gene. V was trimmed by 5 bases and J by 2 bases, leaving 10 bases between them. Germline V CDR1 and CDR2: MDHEN, SYDVKM. This CDR3 has 15 residues. The CDR3 DNA sequence: TGTGCCAGCAGTCCCTCAGGTACTGGGGCCAACGTCCTGACTTTC. It codes for CASSPSGTGANVLTF.

The chain recombines TRBV28 with TRBJ1-6; no definite D call. The CDR3 has 15 residues. Germline lookup yields CDR1 MDHEN and CDR2 SYDVKM. Trimming removed 7 bases from V and 5 bases from J, with 15 bases in between. The CDR3 is CASNLHGPNNSPLHF. CDR3 bases: TGTGCCAGCAACTTACACGGGCCTAATAATTCACCCCTCCACTTT.

The rearrangement links TRBV5-1 to TRBJ2-2; possible D gene TRBD2, 6 bases. The germline gives CDR1 SGHRS, CDR2 YFSETQ. CDR3 length: 13 amino acids. Trimming pared 7 bases from V and 4 bases from J, leaving 11 bases between. CDR3 in amino acids: CASQSGGTGELFF. CDR3 DNA sequence: TGCGCCAGCCAATCCGGGGGCACCGGGGAGCTGTTTTTT. Supplemented by reference TRBV5-1 and TRBJ2-2, the full variable domain reads KAGVTQTPRYLIKTRGQQVTLSCSPISGHRSVSWYQQTPGQGLQFLFEYFSETQRNKGNFPGRFSGRQFSNSRSEMNVSTLELGDSALYLCASQSGGTGELFFGEGSRLTVL.

This clonotype was detected many times. The chain combines TRBV6-5 with TRBJ2-2; D is unclear. V was clipped by 0 bases and J by 3 bases, with 5 bases between them. CDR3 size: 14 residues. Germline values: CDR1 MNHEY, CDR2 SVGAGI. The CDR3 DNA follows: TGTGCCAGCAGTTACTCGATGTACACCGGGGAGCTGTTTTTT. Translation: CASSYSMYTGELFF.